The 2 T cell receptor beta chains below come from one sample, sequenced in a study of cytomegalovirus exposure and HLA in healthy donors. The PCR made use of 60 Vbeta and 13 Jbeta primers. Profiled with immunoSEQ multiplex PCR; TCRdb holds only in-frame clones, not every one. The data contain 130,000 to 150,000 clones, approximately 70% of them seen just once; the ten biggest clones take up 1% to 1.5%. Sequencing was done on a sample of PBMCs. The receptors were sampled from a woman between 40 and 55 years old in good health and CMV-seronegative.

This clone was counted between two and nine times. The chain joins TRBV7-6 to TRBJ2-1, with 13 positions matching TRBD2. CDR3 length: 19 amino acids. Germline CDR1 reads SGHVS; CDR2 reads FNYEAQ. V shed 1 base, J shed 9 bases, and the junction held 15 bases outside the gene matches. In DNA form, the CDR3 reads TGTGCCAGCAGCTTAGTTGCTCGTGGGCGACTAGCGGGGGGTGGTGAGCAGTTCTTC. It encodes CASSLVARGRLAGGGEQFF.

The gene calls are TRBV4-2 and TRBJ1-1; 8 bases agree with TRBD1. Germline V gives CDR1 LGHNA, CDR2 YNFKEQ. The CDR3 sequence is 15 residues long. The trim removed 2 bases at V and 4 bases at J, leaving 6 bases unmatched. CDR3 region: CASSQIPGQGTEAFF. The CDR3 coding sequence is TGTGCCAGCAGCCAAATCCCCGGACAGGGCACTGAAGCTTTCTTT.